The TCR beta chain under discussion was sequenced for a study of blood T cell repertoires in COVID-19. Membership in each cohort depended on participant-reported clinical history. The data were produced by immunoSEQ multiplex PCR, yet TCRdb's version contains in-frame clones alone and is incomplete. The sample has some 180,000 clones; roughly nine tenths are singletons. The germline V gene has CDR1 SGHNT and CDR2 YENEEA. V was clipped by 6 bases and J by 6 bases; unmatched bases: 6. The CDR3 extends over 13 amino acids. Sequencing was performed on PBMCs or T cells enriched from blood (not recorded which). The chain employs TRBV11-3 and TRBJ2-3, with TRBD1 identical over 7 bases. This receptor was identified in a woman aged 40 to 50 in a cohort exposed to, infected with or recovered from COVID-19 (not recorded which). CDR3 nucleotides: TGTGCCAGCAGGCAGACCAGGGGGGATACGCAGTATTTT. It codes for CASRQTRGDTQYF.